This is a list of T cell receptor beta chains from one sample in a study of shared clonotypes between healthy human individuals. The assay was immunoSEQ multiplex PCR, and TCRdb's table has in-frame clones only and misses some. The table has a few million clones, over 90% seen once. The sequencing input was naive CD4+ T cells from PBMCs. The source is a man aged 18 to 30 in good health. Some clones in this sample may be carry-over from other donors' samples. Both conserved end residues are part of each CDR3. The D gene is left open where the match is weak. Clone size is shown for a subset of rows, as once, few, many or a class of expanded clone.

J gene,clone size,V gene,D gene,CDR3 protein,CDR3 DNA
TRBJ1-3,.,TRBV30,TRBD1,CAWSRTGGNTIYF,TGTGCCTGGAGCCGGACAGGGGGAAACACCATATATTTT
TRBJ2-3,.,TRBV28,.,CASSLKETTDTQYF,TGTGCCAGCAGTTTGAAGGAGACCACAGATACGCAGTATTTT
TRBJ2-7,.,TRBV5-8,.,CASSLMAGRNYEQYF,TGTGCCAGCAGCTTGATGGCGGGTAGGAACTACGAGCAGTACTTC
TRBJ1-3,.,TRBV28,.,CASGGLLGSGNTIYF,TGTGCCAGCGGGGGACTCCTCGGGTCTGGAAACACCATATATTTT
TRBJ2-7,.,TRBV5-1,TRBD2,CASSLGVWGLVYEQYF,TGCGCCAGCAGCTTGGGAGTATGGGGACTAGTCTACGAGCAGTACTTC
TRBJ1-2,.,TRBV27,TRBD1,CASSSSNRGNYGYTF,TGTGCCAGCAGCTCATCAAACAGGGGGAACTATGGCTACACCTTC
TRBJ1-2,.,TRBV9,TRBD1,CASSVRADRGPGGYTF,TGTGCCAGCAGCGTACGGGCGGACAGGGGGCCCGGTGGCTACACCTTC
TRBJ2-7,.,TRBV18,.,CASSPGLGYEQYF,TGTGCCAGCTCACCCGGACTGGGCTACGAGCAGTACTTC
TRBJ2-7,.,TRBV7-2,TRBD1,CASSSKSRDRADSYEQYF,TGTGCCAGCAGCTCCAAAAGCCGAGACAGGGCCGACTCCTACGAGCAGTACTTC
TRBJ2-1,.,TRBV6-1,.,CASSEARGVGGYEQFF,TGTGCCAGCAGTGAAGCACGAGGGGTGGGCGGTTATGAGCAGTTCTTC
TRBJ2-4,.,TRBV4-1,TRBD2,CASSQDVAGGSGNIQYF,TGCGCCAGCAGCCAAGACGTAGCGGGAGGGAGTGGAAACATTCAGTACTTC
TRBJ2-7,once,TRBV18,.,CASSPPGTSSYEQYF,TGTGCCAGCTCACCACCCGGGACATCCTCCTACGAGCAGTACTTC
TRBJ1-1,.,TRBV5-1,.,CASSLEGGNTEAFF,TGCGCCAGCAGCTTGGAAGGGGGGAACACTGAAGCTTTCTTT
TRBJ1-2,.,TRBV29-1,TRBD1,CSVATGAPGGYTF,TGCAGCGTTGCTACAGGGGCCCCGGGGGGCTACACCTTC
TRBJ1-2,.,TRBV4-2,.,CASSQEGQGTANYGYTF,TGTGCCAGCAGCCAAGAAGGGCAGGGCACAGCTAACTATGGCTACACCTTC
TRBJ1-1,once,TRBV7-9,.,CASSFSAENTEAFF,TGTGCCAGCAGCTTTAGCGCAGAGAACACTGAAGCTTTCTTT
TRBJ2-1,.,TRBV27,.,CASSFAGRGHEQFF,TGTGCCAGCAGTTTCGCGGGAAGGGGCCATGAGCAGTTCTTC
TRBJ2-7,.,TRBV19,.,CASSNPGHALGEQYF,TGTGCCAGTAGTAACCCTGGACACGCTCTGGGTGAGCAGTACTTC
TRBJ2-2,.,TRBV11-2,.,CASRRRRATTGELFF,TGTGCCAGCAGACGACGGCGGGCCACCACCGGGGAGCTGTTTTTT
TRBJ2-7,.,TRBV29-1,TRBD1,CSARGTGGYEQYF,TGCAGCGCCCGCGGGACAGGGGGCTACGAGCAGTACTTC
TRBJ2-6,.,TRBV7-8,.,CASRPSGANVLTF,TGTGCCAGCAGACCCTCTGGGGCCAACGTCCTGACTTTC